The 23 T cell receptor beta chains below come from one sample, sequenced in a study of type 1 regulatory T cells. Antigen specificity for these receptors is unknown. Overall study findings and caveats: Type 1 regulatory T cells had a more restricted TCR repertoire than non-type 1 regulatory T cells.

One entry per CDR3 protein, called by TCRdb with MiXCR from the reads. The data contain 60,000 to 75,000 distinct CDR3 sequences, around 20% of them singletons. Input material: cultured type 1 regulatory T (Tr1) cells, either the whole culture or a sorted fraction (not recorded which). These receptors all come from a human donor in good health.

This clonotype came up a few times. The chain is built from TRBV12-3 or TRBV12-4 and TRBJ2-1; D not certain. V lost 3 bases and J 8 bases, leaving 11 bases between the germline ends. The CDR3 runs to 13 residues. The CDR3 DNA sequence: TGTGCCAGCAGTTTGGCGTGGAAGGATGAGCAGTTCTTC. Its translation is CASSLAWKDEQFF.

The sample holds a few counts of this clonotype. V is TRBV7-2 and J is TRBJ1-2; D is unclear. Germline lookup yields CDR1 SGHTA and CDR2 FQGNSA. The CDR3 runs 15 residues. V lost 5 bases, J lost 3 bases, and 16 bases lay in between. CDR3 region: CASSLTSDFYYGYTF. In nucleotides, the CDR3 is TGTGCCAGCAGCCTAACCTCGGACTTTTACTATGGCTACACCTTC.

This chain uses TRBV21-1 with TRBJ2-2; the table's D call of TRBD2 was not tested on the DNA. TRBV21-1 is a recognized pseudogene. This CDR3 has 18 amino acids. CDR3 DNA: TGTGCCAGCAGCTTCAAGATCGGGACTAGCGGGGAAACCGGGGAGCTGTTTTTT. It specifies CASSFKIGTSGETGELFF.

This clonotype was seen a few times. The J gene is TRBJ2-3, the V gene TRBV20-1; no firm D call. Germline V lookup: CDR1 DFQATT, CDR2 SNEGSKA (reference sequence). V lost 6 bases and J lost 0, with 16 bases in between. The CDR3 is 15 amino acids. The DNA of the CDR3 is TGCAGTGCCCCCGGCTCTTCTCCTAGCACAGATACGCAGTATTTT. Translation: CSAPGSSPSTDTQYF.

This chain links TRBV12-3 or TRBV12-4 with TRBJ2-3; 7 nucleotides align to TRBD2. This CDR3 has 14 residues. V lost 8 bases to trimming and J lost 1 base; unmatched junction nucleotides: 6. The CDR3 DNA is TGTGCCAGCGGGCGGGGAGGGGGCACAGATACGCAGTATTTT. This sequence encodes CASGRGGGTDTQYF.

This clonotype was found a few times. The rearrangement uses TRBV15 and TRBJ1-1; D not certain. Germline V gene lookup returns CDR1 LNHNV and CDR2 YYDKDF (reference sequence). V dropped 0 bases and J dropped 3 bases, with 8 bases sitting between them. The CDR3 has 14 amino acids. CDR3: CATSRDMWDTEAFF. As DNA, the CDR3 is TGTGCCACCAGCAGAGATATGTGGGACACTGAAGCTTTCTTT.

The V call is TRBV7-2, the J call TRBJ1-3; a weak D match, TRBD1 (6 bases). Trimming removed 2 bases from V and 0 bases from J, with 11 bases in between. Germline V gene sequence: CDR1 SGHTA, CDR2 FQGNSA. CDR3 length equals 16 residues. The DNA of the CDR3 is TGTGCCAGCAGCTTAAGGGGGGCCAGCTCTGGAAACACCATATATTTT. Protein sequence: CASSLRGASSGNTIYF. Full variable domain (remainder filled in from reference TRBV7-2 and TRBJ1-3): GAGVSQSPSNKVTEKGKDVELRCDPISGHTALYWYRQSLGQGLEFLIYFQGNSAPDKSGLPSDRFSAERTGGSVSTLTIQRTQQEDSAVYLCASSLRGASSGNTIYFGEGSWLTVV.

In this sample, this clonotype turned up a few times. The genes are TRBV10-3 and TRBJ2-1; 9 nucleotides match TRBD2. J lost 9 bases, V lost 10 bases, and 16 bases had no gene match. The CDR3 has 15 amino acids. CDR1 ENHRY and CDR2 SYGVKD come from the germline V gene. The CDR3 spells CATDVLSGRPPEQFF. CDR3 DNA sequence: TGTGCCACCGACGTCCTTAGCGGGAGACCCCCTGAGCAGTTCTTC.

The chain links TRBV29-1 to TRBJ2-7; 7 bases match TRBD2. J was trimmed by 0 bases and V by 6 bases; bases with no gene match: 2. From germline, CDR1 is SQVTM and CDR2 ANQGSEA. The CDR3 length is 12 residues. The CDR3 is CSVGDYSYEQYF. CDR3 DNA sequence: TGCAGCGTGGGGGACTACTCCTACGAGCAGTACTTC.

This chain links TRBV12-3 or TRBV12-4 with TRBJ1-2; D ambiguous. The CDR3 is made up of 13 amino acids. Trimming removed 6 bases from V and 6 bases from J, with 14 bases in between. CDR3 residues: CASSPDIEHGYTF. In nucleotides, the CDR3 is TGTGCCAGCAGCCCCGACATTGAACATGGCTACACCTTC.

The chain has TRBV5-1 and TRBJ2-1; D possibly corresponds to TRBD2 (5 bases). Trimming took off 2 bases at V and 2 bases at J, with 8 bases between the two ends. This CDR3 has 14 amino acids. Germline V CDR1 and CDR2: SGHRS, YFSETQ. CDR3 bases: TGCGCCAGCAGCTTCGAGCGGACCTACAATGAGCAGTTCTTC. Its protein product is CASSFERTYNEQFF.

This clonotype was detected only a few times. This chain connects TRBV20-1 to TRBJ1-4; the match to TRBD1 covers 9 bases. The germline V gene encodes CDR1 DFQATT and CDR2 SNEGSKA (reference sequence). The CDR3 length is 13 residues. With 5 bases clipped from V and 8 bases from J, the junction kept 6 bases outside the gene matches. The CDR3 DNA is TGCAGTGCTCTGACAGGGGGTGAGGAAAAACTGTTTTTT. It codes for CSALTGGEEKLFF.

The chain joins TRBV20-1 to TRBJ2-7; 9 bases match TRBD2. CDR3 size: 14 residues. The germline CDR1 and CDR2 sequences are DFQATT and SNEGSKA (reference sequence). V was pared by 6 bases and J by 5 bases, with 11 bases of the junction left unmatched. The CDR3 loop is CSAMFGTSPDEQYF. CDR3 nucleotides: TGCAGTGCCATGTTCGGGACTAGCCCAGACGAGCAGTACTTC.

CDR3 loop: CASTLGGHVTDTQYF. DNA for the CDR3: TGTGCCAGCACCCTGGGGGGACATGTCACAGATACGCAGTATTTT. This chain links TRBV12-3 or TRBV12-4 with TRBJ2-3, with D perhaps TRBD1 or TRBD2 (6 bases each). The V end lost 7 bases, the J end lost 2 bases, and 16 bases lay between the germline ends. The CDR3 covers 15 residues.

This clonotype was seen repeatedly, ten times or more. The chain links TRBV5-1 to TRBJ2-1, with D tentatively TRBD1 (5 bases). V lost 5 bases and J lost 9, with 15 bases in between. Germline V gene lookup returns CDR1 SGHRS and CDR2 YFSETQ. The CDR3 consists of 13 residues. The CDR3: CASSGRAGFEQFF. For the CDR3, the DNA is TGCGCCAGCAGTGGCAGGGCTGGATTTGAGCAGTTCTTC.

V usage is TRBV7-6 and J usage is TRBJ1-1; a possible D gene is TRBD1 (6 bases). Trimming removed 5 bases from V and 4 bases from J, with 8 bases in between. CDR1 is SGHVS, CDR2 FNYEAQ, per germline. The CDR3 is 12 amino acids. The CDR3 loop is CASSTQGTEAFF. The CDR3 DNA follows: TGTGCCAGCAGCACACAGGGCACTGAAGCTTTCTTT.

This clonotype was counted at least ten times. V usage is TRBV12-3 or TRBV12-4 and J usage is TRBJ2-1, with 14 bases identical to TRBD2. Trimming cost V 1 base and J 7 bases; bases outside gene matches: 15. This CDR3 spans 20 amino acids. The CDR3 loop is CASSLGRQGGTSGRENEQFF. CDR3 DNA: TGTGCCAGCAGTTTAGGAAGACAGGGAGGGACTAGCGGGAGAGAAAATGAGCAGTTCTTC.

This clonotype occurred a few times. The chain is built from TRBV27 and TRBJ1-1, with unresolved D. Deletions cut 8 bases from V and 0 bases from J, with 10 bases between. This CDR3 has 13 amino acids. Germline V gene sequence: CDR1 MNHEY, CDR2 SMNVEV (reference sequence). The CDR3 sequence is CASRQTLNTEAFF. DNA for the CDR3: TGTGCCAGCCGACAAACCCTGAACACTGAAGCTTTCTTT.

This clonotype has just a few counts. The rearrangement joins TRBV28 to TRBJ1-1, with D uncertain. The CDR3 spans 15 residues. The V end lost 5 bases, the J end lost 0 bases, and 13 bases lay between the germline ends. Germline V gene data show CDR1 as MDHEN and CDR2 as SYDVKM. CDR3 in amino acids: CASSGPRPLNTEAFF. The CDR3 DNA is TGTGCCAGCAGTGGCCCTCGACCGCTGAACACTGAAGCTTTCTTT.

This clonotype appeared a few times. V gene TRBV19 combines with J gene TRBJ1-1, with unresolved D. The germline CDR1 and CDR2 sequences are LNHDA and SQIVND (reference sequence). The CDR3 is 15 residues long. V lost 3 bases and J lost 3, with 14 bases in between. The CDR3 DNA reads as TGTGCCAGTAGTATCTCGTCGGGTGGGGACACTGAAGCTTTCTTT. It specifies CASSISSGGDTEAFF.

Ten or more counts support this clonotype. The rearrangement uses TRBV7-2 and TRBJ2-1, with a possible D match to TRBD2 (6 bases). Germline loops: CDR1 SGHTA, CDR2 FQGNSA. The CDR3 covers 15 residues. Between the trimmed V and J ends, which lost 1 base and 5 bases, there was a span of 12 bases. CDR3 loop: CASSLDGGGHNEQFF. As DNA, the CDR3 is TGTGCCAGCAGCTTAGATGGGGGAGGACACAATGAGCAGTTCTTC.

This chain uses TRBV6-1 with TRBJ1-5; no firm D call. In germline, CDR1 is MNHNS, CDR2 SASEGT. Trimming removed 8 bases at V and 5 bases at J, with 7 bases between. This CDR3 is 11 amino acids long. The CDR3 DNA reads TGTGCCAGCGGGCTTGATCAGCCCCAGCATTTT. Translation: CASGLDQPQHF.

There are a few counts of this clonotype. The V and J genes are TRBV18 and TRBJ1-1, with D unclear. The CDR3 sequence is 12 residues long. Germline V gene lookup returns CDR1 KGHSH and CDR2 LQKENI. The V end lost 3 bases, the J end lost 4 bases, and 6 bases lay between the germline ends. The CDR3 bases are TGTGCCAGCTCACCGGTCAGCACTGAAGCTTTCTTT. Residues: CASSPVSTEAFF.